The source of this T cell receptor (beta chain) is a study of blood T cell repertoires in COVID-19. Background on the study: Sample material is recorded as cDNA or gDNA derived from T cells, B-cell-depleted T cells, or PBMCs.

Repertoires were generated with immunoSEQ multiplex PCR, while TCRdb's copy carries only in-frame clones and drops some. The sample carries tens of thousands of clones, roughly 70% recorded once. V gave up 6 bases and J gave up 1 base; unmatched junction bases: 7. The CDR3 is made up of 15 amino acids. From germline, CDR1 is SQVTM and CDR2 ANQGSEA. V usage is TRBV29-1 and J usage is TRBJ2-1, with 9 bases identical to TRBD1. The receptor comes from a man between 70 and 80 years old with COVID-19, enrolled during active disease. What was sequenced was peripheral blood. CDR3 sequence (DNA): TGCAGCGTCTCCATGGGGACAGGGTCCTACAATGAGCAGTTCTTC. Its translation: CSVSMGTGSYNEQFF.